This is a list of T cell receptor beta chains from one sample in a study of T cells in Graves' hyperthyroidism and ophthalmopathy. A single record per CDR3 protein comes from TCRdb applying MiXCR to the multiplex PCR reads. This sample has some 400,000 distinct CDR3 sequences, with approximately 20% found just once. Sequenced sample: blood. These receptors came from a woman under 30 with Graves' hyperthyroidism. Both conserved end residues are part of each CDR3. Each record gives: clone size, V gene, D gene, J gene, CDR3 DNA, CDR3 protein. The D gene is left open where the match is weak. Rows give clone size only sometimes, using once, few, many, or a class for an expanded clone.

>few|TRBV3-1|NA|TRBJ2-7
TGTGCCAGCAGCCAAGGTCCTAAAGGCGAGCAGTACTTC
CASSQGPKGEQYF
>many|TRBV28|TRBD1|TRBJ2-2
TGTGCCAGCAGTACCCGGGACAGTCGCTTCGGGGAGCTGTTTTTT
CASSTRDSRFGELFF
>many|TRBV2|TRBD1|TRBJ2-7
TGTGCCAGCATTCAGGACAGGCGAGGATACGAGCAGTACTTC
CASIQDRRGYEQYF
>many|TRBV30|NA|TRBJ1-3
TGTGCCTGGAGAAGGGGAAACACCATATATTTT
CAWRRGNTIYF
>NA|TRBV12-3/TRBV12-4|NA|TRBJ2-7
TGTGCCAGCAGTTTGGGACGGGTACGGTACGAGCAGTACTTC
CASSLGRVRYEQYF
>many|TRBV12-3/TRBV12-4|NA|TRBJ2-2
TGTGCCAGCAGTCCCACACAGGGGAGCGGGGCGAACACCGGGGAGCTGTTTTTT
CASSPTQGSGANTGELFF
>many|TRBV27|TRBD1|TRBJ2-7
TGTGCCAGCAGTTTTGCCGATGAAAGGTGGCGGGACAGGGGGGGCGAGCAGTACTTC
CASSFADERWRDRGGEQYF
>many|TRBV10-3|NA|TRBJ1-5
TGTGCCATCAGTAATACAGGGCGCTTCGATCAGCCCCAGCATTTT
CAISNTGRFDQPQHF
>many|TRBV5-6|NA|TRBJ1-2
TGTGCCAGCAGACCAGGGCCGGCGGGAGGCTACACCTTC
CASRPGPAGGYTF
>NA|TRBV6-1|TRBD1|TRBJ1-2
TGTGCCAGCAGTCGGGGGACAGGAGAAGGGCCAAAAGATGGCTACACCTTC
CASSRGTGEGPKDGYTF
>many|TRBV6-1|NA|TRBJ1-2
TGTGCCAGCAGTGAATCATGGGGCAGGGTAAATGGCTACACCTTC
CASSESWGRVNGYTF
>few|TRBV28|NA|TRBJ2-3
TGTGCCAGCAGTTTTCTGGGGGGCACAGATACGCAGTATTTT
CASSFLGGTDTQYF
>NA|TRBV5-1|NA|TRBJ1-1
TGCGCCAGTCGGCAGGGCCCGGCGGACACTGAAGCTTTCTTT
CASRQGPADTEAFF
>NA|TRBV18|NA|TRBJ2-5
TGTGCCAGCTCACCATTGTCTGGGACCCAGGAGACCCAGTACTTC
CASSPLSGTQETQYF
>many|TRBV27|NA|TRBJ2-7
TGTGCCAGCAGTTTTATGATGGGGTTCGCCTACGAGCAGTACTTC
CASSFMMGFAYEQYF
>many|TRBV12-3/TRBV12-4|TRBD1|TRBJ1-5
TGTGCCAGCAGTTTCCGGACAGGGGATCAGCCCCAGCATTTT
CASSFRTGDQPQHF
>NA|TRBV30|NA|TRBJ2-7
TGTGCCTGGAGTGGCTGGAACGGAGTCTACGAGCTGTACTTC
CAWSGWNGVYELYF
>many|TRBV10-2|NA|TRBJ1-1
TGCGCCAGCAGTGTCTATCCGTCAAGGGGTCAACTGAACACTGAAGCTTTCTTT
CASSVYPSRGQLNTEAFF
>many|TRBV9|NA|TRBJ2-5
TGTGCCAGCAGCGTAACAGGATTATCCCAAGAGACCCAGTACTTC
CASSVTGLSQETQYF
>many|TRBV7-9|NA|TRBJ1-2
TGTGCCAGCAGCCCCAGTGGGGGAGGGAAGGGCTACACCTTC
CASSPSGGGKGYTF
>many|TRBV6-5|NA|TRBJ2-7
TGTGCCAGCAGTTGGGGACAGGCCGGGGGGAGCTTCGACGAGCAGTACTTC
CASSWGQAGGSFDEQYF
>many|TRBV15|NA|TRBJ2-5
TGTGCCACCGCGACATCCGGGACACCGGGGGAGACCCAGTACTTC
CATATSGTPGETQYF
>many|TRBV24-1|NA|TRBJ2-5
TGTGCCACCAGTCGAGGGGAGACCCAGTACTTC
CATSRGETQYF
>many|TRBV7-8|NA|TRBJ1-5
TGTGCCAGCAGCCCCTACGAGGCCGGTCAGCCCCAGCATTTT
CASSPYEAGQPQHF
>once|TRBV19|NA|TRBJ2-7
TGTGCCAGTAGCTGGGACAATACCTACGAGCAGTACTTC
CASSWDNTYEQYF
>NA|TRBV18|NA|TRBJ2-7
TGTGCCAGCTCACCACCGACAGGAGCGAGGGAGCAGTACTTC
CASSPPTGAREQYF
>many|TRBV2|NA|TRBJ2-5
TGTGCCAGCACGGGGTCCCCAGAGACCCAGTACTTC
CASTGSPETQYF
>many|TRBV9|NA|TRBJ1-2
TGTGCCAGCAGCGTAACCCCCGAGGGGTCGTCCTATGGCTACACCTTC
CASSVTPEGSSYGYTF
>many|TRBV6-5|NA|TRBJ1-1
TGTGCCAGCAGTAACACCCGACAACTTAACACTGAAGCTTTCTTT
CASSNTRQLNTEAFF